The next 30 T cell receptor beta chains were all read from a single sample in a study of blood T cell repertoires in COVID-19 (dated by TCRdb to the early 2020s). Libraries were prepared through the immunoSEQ multiplex PCR assay. This is the immuneACCESS table as TCRdb keeps it, with only in-frame sequences that have V and J called. A part of the clones is gone; compared with another copy, unresolved V genes explain less than half, and the rest is unexplained. The sample profile shows tens of thousands of clones; about 90% of them were found once. Clones ranked in the top ten supply about 15% of the sample. Source material: peripheral blood. The receptors here all came from a human donor in a cohort sampled during active COVID-19.

The chain combines TRBV9 with TRBJ2-5, with TRBD2 matching over 9 bases. Germline V gene sequence: CDR1 SGDLS, CDR2 YYNGEE. Germline trimming cut 0 bases from V and 1 base from J; bases unmatched to any gene: 10. This CDR3 spans 18 amino acids. The CDR3 is CASSVGVRGLAVQETQYF. The CDR3 nucleotides are TGTGCCAGCAGCGTAGGTGTTCGGGGACTAGCCGTCCAAGAGACCCAGTACTTC.

J is TRBJ1-2 and V is TRBV30; 7 bases map to TRBD1. Germline CDR1 and CDR2: GTSNPN and SVGIG (reference sequence). Trimming took 3 bases from V and 8 from J; bases not matched to a gene: 9. The CDR3 has 13 residues. Written as DNA, the CDR3 is TGTGCCTGGAGGGGACTTGACAGGGAGGGCTACACCTTC. Protein: CAWRGLDREGYTF. Drawing the rest from reference TRBV30 and TRBJ1-2, the complete variable domain is SQTIHQWPATLVQPVGSPLSLECTVEGTSNPNLYWYRQAAGRGLQLLFYSVGIGQISSEVPQNLSASRPQDRQFILSSKKLLLSDSGFYLCAWRGLDREGYTFGSGTRLTVV.

The CDR3 sequence is CASSLGVAGHRSDTQYF. DNA for the CDR3: TGTGCCAGCAGCTTAGGAGTAGCGGGTCACCGTTCAGATACGCAGTATTTT. The chain links TRBV11-2 to TRBJ2-3; 7 positions agree with TRBD2. Germline CDR1 SGHAT, CDR2 FQNNGV. This CDR3 is 17 amino acids long. V was clipped by 1 base and J by 4 bases; unmatched bases: 11.

The V and J genes are TRBV19 and TRBJ1-1; D is uncertain. The CDR3 spans 14 residues. Germline CDR1 is LNHDA and CDR2 is SQIVND (reference sequence). The ends were cut back, 5 bases at V and 5 bases at J, with 15 bases in the middle. The CDR3 is CASSDFLSGTEAFF. The CDR3, as DNA: TGTGCCAGTAGTGATTTTCTAAGCGGGACTGAAGCTTTCTTT.

J is TRBJ1-2 and V is TRBV30; 11 bases are shared with TRBD1. Per the germline V gene, CDR1 is GTSNPN and CDR2 is SVGIG (reference sequence). Trimming at V came to 3 bases and at J to 8 bases, leaving 14 bases not matched to a gene. This CDR3 has 16 amino acids. CDR3 sequence: CAWRGRGTGGPSGYTF. CDR3 in DNA: TGTGCCTGGAGAGGTAGAGGGACAGGGGGGCCGTCGGGCTACACCTTC.

This clone occurred once. The gene calls are TRBV30 and TRBJ1-2; D is unclear. CDR3 size: 13 residues. Germline CDR1 and CDR2: GTSNPN and SVGIG (reference sequence). V was pared by 0 bases and J by 1 base, with 6 bases between. As DNA, the CDR3 is TGTGCCTGGAGTGTCGGGTTTAACTATGGCTACACCTTC. Translation: CAWSVGFNYGYTF.

The chain uses TRBV29-1 and TRBJ1-3; D is unresolved. The germline V gene has CDR1 SQVTM and CDR2 ANQGSEA. V gave up 4 bases and J gave up 0 bases, with 10 bases separating them. This CDR3 has 14 residues. The CDR3 bases are TGCAGCGTTGGGGCGGGGAGCTCTGGAAACACCATATATTTT. This codes for CSVGAGSSGNTIYF.

This chain links TRBV18 with TRBJ2-3; D unclear. Germline V gene lookup returns CDR1 KGHSH and CDR2 LQKENI. Trimming took 3 bases from V and 3 from J, leaving 4 bases between them. This CDR3 spans 12 amino acids. The CDR3 region is CASSPHTDTQYF. As DNA, the CDR3 is TGTGCCAGCTCACCCCATACAGATACGCAGTATTTT.

This chain joins TRBV2 and TRBJ2-5, with 11 bases that match TRBD2. The V and J ends lost 3 bases and 4 bases, in that order; junction bases with no gene match: 7. Germline V lookup: CDR1 SNHLY, CDR2 FYNNEI. The CDR3 contains 16 residues. The CDR3: CASSDGGTSGGETQYF. CDR3 DNA: TGTGCCAGCAGTGACGGGGGGACTAGCGGAGGAGAGACCCAGTACTTC.

CDR3 in DNA: TGCAGTGCCCCGGGGTCTCACGGCTACACCTTC. It encodes CSAPGSHGYTF. The chain combines TRBV20-1 with TRBJ1-2; D call uncertain. V lost 6 bases to trimming and J lost 8 bases, with 13 bases between them. In germline, CDR1 is DFQATT, CDR2 SNEGSKA (reference sequence). The CDR3 sequence is 11 residues long.

This clone has only one observation. This chain links TRBV11-1 with TRBJ1-1, with 8 bases that match TRBD1. The CDR3 runs 14 residues. V shed 5 bases, J shed 3 bases, and the junction held 5 bases outside the gene matches. Per germline, CDR1 SGHAT and CDR2 FQDESV (reference sequence). CDR3 residues: CASSRTGWDTEAFF. The CDR3 DNA sequence: TGTGCCAGCAGCCGGACAGGGTGGGACACTGAAGCTTTCTTT.

The gene calls are TRBV3-1 (or the pseudogene TRBV3-2) and TRBJ2-3; TRBD1 matches 9 bases. Germline V CDR1 and CDR2: LGHDT, YNNKEL (reference sequence). CDR3 length: 19 residues. Trimming cost V 2 bases and J 6 bases; bases outside gene matches: 18. As DNA, the CDR3 is TGTGCCAGCAGCCAATTCGGGACAGGGAATAATGACGCTGGGGATACGCAGTATTTT. Protein product: CASSQFGTGNNDAGDTQYF.

The genes are TRBV3-1 (or the pseudogene TRBV3-2) and TRBJ1-2; D remains ambiguous. The CDR3 spans 13 residues. Germline V lookup: CDR1 LGHDT, CDR2 YNNKEL (reference sequence). Trimming stripped 1 base from V and 8 bases from J, with 11 bases between. The DNA of the CDR3 is TGTGCCAGCAGCCAAGGCGGGATAGGGGGCTACACCTTC. Protein sequence: CASSQGGIGGYTF.

In this sample, this clone turned up once. The chain has TRBV28 and TRBJ1-3; TRBD1 is a possible D gene (6 bases). There are 15 residues in the CDR3. V shed 2 bases and J shed 0 bases, with 8 bases lying between them. Germline CDR1 and CDR2: MDHEN and SYDVKM. CDR3 DNA sequence: TGTGCCAGCAGTTTAGGGGGGGCCTCTGGAAACACCATATATTTT. Its translation: CASSLGGASGNTIYF.

The rearrangement uses TRBV18 and TRBJ2-1; TRBD1 matches 8 bases. Germline CDR1 KGHSH, CDR2 LQKENI. The length of the CDR3 is 13 residues. With V trimmed by 6 bases and J by 8 bases, 6 bases remained unmatched. The CDR3 is CASSGEDRDEQFF. The CDR3, as DNA: TGTGCCAGCTCGGGTGAGGACAGGGATGAGCAGTTCTTC.

The rearrangement joins TRBV28 to TRBJ1-1; D not certain. Trimming pared 10 bases from V and 1 base from J, leaving 19 bases between. CDR3 length: 15 residues. Germline V gene sequence: CDR1 MDHEN, CDR2 SYDVKM. The CDR3 DNA sequence: TGTGCCACTACCCCCCCACCCGAGGCGAACACTGAAGCTTTCTTT. Residues: CATTPPPEANTEAFF.

Worth noting for this clone: Within the sample, other DNA sequences also encode this same CDR3. This chain connects TRBV18 to TRBJ1-1, with TRBD1 identical over 7 bases. The CDR3 contains 14 residues. With V trimmed by 6 bases and J by 0 bases, 4 bases remained unmatched. CDR1 is KGHSH, CDR2 LQKENI, per germline. The CDR3 loop reads CASSPGTVNTEAFF. CDR3 bases: TGTGCCAGCTCCCCCGGGACAGTGAACACTGAAGCTTTCTTT.

The CDR3 region has the DNA TGTGCCAGCAGTGAACCGGTCACAGATACGCAGTATTTT. Translating it yields CASSEPVTDTQYF. V gene TRBV6-1 combines with J gene TRBJ2-3; D not certain. The CDR3 has 13 residues. Per germline, CDR1 MNHNS and CDR2 SASEGT. Trimming took off 2 bases at V and 2 bases at J, with 5 bases between the two ends.

The rearrangement joins TRBV9 to TRBJ1-3; 7 bases are shared with TRBD1. The CDR3 covers 15 residues. The V gene's germline CDR1 is SGDLS and CDR2 YYNGEE. V was clipped by 3 bases and J by 0 bases; unmatched bases: 3. CDR3 region: CASSATGASGNTIYF. DNA for the CDR3: TGTGCCAGCAGCGCCACAGGGGCCTCTGGAAACACCATATATTTT.

The chain links TRBV18 to TRBJ2-7; D is possibly TRBD2 (6 bases). CDR3 size: 13 residues. Germline CDR1 is KGHSH and CDR2 is LQKENI. Trimming took 6 bases from V and 0 from J, leaving 9 bases between them. The DNA for the CDR3 is TGTGCCAGCTCCGGGGGAAGCTCCTACGAGCAGTACTTC. Encoded protein: CASSGGSSYEQYF.

Worth noting for this clone: At one boundary the junction diverges from the germline segment, which might be a read error. The genes are TRBV7-2 and TRBJ2-7, with 15 nucleotides matching TRBD2. Germline CDR1 reads SGHTA; CDR2 reads FQGNSA. The CDR3 length is 15 residues. CDR3 DNA sequence: TGTGCCAGCAGCTTAGGGACTAGCGGGGGGGGTCCGTCCCACTTC. Translation gives CASSLGTSGGGPSHF. Drawing the rest from reference TRBV7-2 and TRBJ2-7, the complete variable domain is GAGVSQSPSNKVTEKGKDVELRCDPISGHTALYWYRQSLGQGLEFLIYFQGNSAPDKSGLPSDRFSAERTGGSVSTLTIQRTQQEDSAVYLCASSLGTSGGGPSHFGPGTRLTVT.

The chain uses TRBV14 and TRBJ2-4; tentative D call: TRBD1 (6 bases). Per germline, CDR1 SGHDN and CDR2 FVKESK. The CDR3 is 16 residues long. The V gene lost 6 bases and the J gene lost 3 bases, with 18 bases spanning the gap. The DNA of the CDR3 is TGTGCCAGCAGTAGAGGGGGATTTTCTGACAAAAACATTCAGTACTTC. Amino acid sequence: CASSRGGFSDKNIQYF. Together with reference TRBV14 and TRBJ2-4, the CDR3 gives the full variable domain: EAGVTQFPSHSVIEKGQTVTLRCDPISGHDNLYWYRRVMGKEIKFLLHFVKESKQDESGMPNNRFLAERTGGTYSTLKVQPAELEDSGVYFCASSRGGFSDKNIQYFGAGTRLSVL.

A single count supports this clone. The chain uses TRBV5-1 and TRBJ2-5; 7 nucleotides match TRBD1. CDR1 and CDR2 from the germline V gene are SGHRS and YFSETQ. This CDR3 spans 13 amino acids. V dropped 9 bases and J dropped 2; count of bases not matched to a gene: 7. Here the CDR3 reads CATPGQKQETQYF. The CDR3 bases are TGCGCCACCCCGGGACAGAAACAAGAGACCCAGTACTTC.

The gene calls are TRBV6-5 and TRBJ1-2, with a possible D match to TRBD1 (6 bases). The CDR3 is made up of 11 amino acids. The V and J ends lost 10 bases and 10 bases respectively, with 16 bases between them. Germline CDR1 reads MNHEY; CDR2 reads SVGAGI. CDR3 nucleotides: TGTGCCACGGACAGTCTACGTGCCTACACCTTC. It yields the protein CATDSLRAYTF.

A few counts support this clone. The chain couples TRBV7-9 to TRBJ2-2, with D maybe TRBD2 (6 bases). Trimming left V 5 bases short and J 6 bases short, with 19 bases between. The germline gives CDR1 SEHNR, CDR2 FQNEAQ (reference sequence). There are 16 residues in the CDR3. Here the CDR3 reads CASSPGTLRSPGELFF. The CDR3 DNA is TGTGCCAGCAGCCCGGGGACTCTCAGGAGTCCCGGGGAGCTGTTTTTT.

The genes are TRBV2 and TRBJ1-6; 10 bases match TRBD1. Germline CDR1 is SNHLY and CDR2 is FYNNEI. Losses at the gene ends were 10 bases for V and 5 bases for J; bases not matched to a gene: 11. This CDR3 contains 16 residues. The CDR3 DNA follows: TGTGCCACCATGGGACAGGGGAGAGTCCATAATTCACCCCTCCACTTT. Residues: CATMGQGRVHNSPLHF.

The chain employs TRBV27 and TRBJ2-1; D ambiguous. CDR1 is MNHEY and CDR2 is SMNVEV in the germline V gene (reference sequence). The length of the CDR3 is 13 residues. The germline V and J ends were trimmed by 3 bases and 10 bases, with 13 bases remaining between them. This CDR3 is CASSFSDWREQFF. In DNA, the CDR3 is TGTGCCAGCAGTTTCAGTGATTGGAGAGAGCAGTTCTTC.

This chain joins TRBV2 and TRBJ2-2; D is ambiguous. With 3 bases removed from V and 0 bases from J, the gap between germline ends came to 8 bases. This CDR3 has 15 residues. The germline V gene encodes CDR1 SNHLY and CDR2 FYNNEI. Written as DNA, the CDR3 is TGTGCCAGCAGTGATTGGGCATCGAACACCGGGGAGCTGTTTTTT. Protein: CASSDWASNTGELFF.

This clone appeared a single time. The chain employs TRBV18 and TRBJ2-7; 7 positions match TRBD1. Trimming removed 5 bases from V and 2 bases from J; junction bases left unmatched: 6. The CDR3 consists of 14 residues. Germline V gene sequence: CDR1 KGHSH, CDR2 LQKENI. The DNA for the CDR3 is TGTGCCAGCTCAAGGGGGCCCGGGCCCTACGAGCAGTACTTC. It codes for CASSRGPGPYEQYF.

The rearrangement joins TRBV5-1 to TRBJ2-3; D might be TRBD2 (6 bases). The CDR3 is made up of 15 amino acids. V lost 4 bases to trimming and J lost 5 bases, with 17 bases between them. Germline V gives CDR1 SGHRS, CDR2 YFSETQ. In nucleotides, the CDR3 is TGCGCCAGCAGCCCCCGGGACCTAGCGATAGATACGCAGTATTTT. It is translated as CASSPRDLAIDTQYF.